Below, 13 T cell receptor beta chains from the same sample are listed, as sequenced in a study of blood T cell repertoires in COVID-19. Libraries were prepared by immunoSEQ multiplex PCR; TCRdb keeps only in-frame clonotypes and omits some of them. This sample has 250,000 to 400,000 clones; 85% to 90% occur once, and the top ten carry roughly 2.9%. The specimen sequenced was peripheral blood. These receptors all stem from a woman younger than 45 with COVID-19, enrolled during active disease.

V usage is TRBV4-1 and J usage is TRBJ1-1, with 7 bases fitting TRBD1. CDR1 MGHRA and CDR2 YSYEKL come from the germline V gene. The trim removed 0 bases at V and 1 base at J, leaving 2 bases unmatched. There are 15 residues in the CDR3. The CDR3 is CASSQDWTGNTEAFF. DNA of the CDR3: TGCGCCAGCAGCCAAGATTGGACAGGGAACACTGAAGCTTTCTTT.

The genes are TRBV4-1 and TRBJ2-3; 8 nucleotides line up with TRBD2. CDR1 MGHRA and CDR2 YSYEKL come from the germline V gene. CDR3 size: 18 residues. J gave up 2 bases and V 0 bases, and 10 bases lay outside the gene matches. The CDR3 spells CASSQDRERAGDTDTQYF. CDR3 bases: TGCGCCAGCAGCCAAGATAGGGAAAGAGCGGGGGACACAGATACGCAGTATTTT.

This sequence joins TRBV6-5 and TRBJ1-1, with TRBD1 matching 7 bases. V gave up 6 bases and J gave up 7 bases; unmatched junction bases: 8. Germline V CDR1 and CDR2: MNHEY, SVGAGI. The CDR3 is 13 residues long. The CDR3 coding sequence is TGTGCCAGCAGATTCTCCGGGACAGATGAAGCTTTCTTT. Amino acids: CASRFSGTDEAFF.

The chain couples TRBV5-1 to TRBJ2-3, with TRBD2 matching 7 bases. Germline V CDR1 and CDR2: SGHRS, YFSETQ. This CDR3 region has 16 residues. The trim removed 0 bases at V and 1 base at J, leaving 5 bases unmatched. CDR3 sequence reads: CASSLVLAERTDTQYF. CDR3 coding DNA: TGCGCCAGCAGCTTGGTTCTAGCGGAGCGCACAGATACGCAGTATTTT.

The rearrangement joins TRBV4-2 to TRBJ2-5, with TRBD2 matching 11 bases. The V segment lost 0 bases and the J segment 5 bases; nucleotides outside the gene matches: 5. This CDR3 contains 16 residues. The germline CDR1 and CDR2 sequences are LGHNA and YNFKEQ. The CDR3 nucleotides are TGTGCCAGCAGCCAAGATCGAACTAGCGGGAGCGAGACCCAGTACTTC. It translates to CASSQDRTSGSETQYF.

The V and J genes are TRBV9 and TRBJ2-5; D may be TRBD1 (6 bases). V lost 2 bases and J 4 bases, leaving 9 bases between the germline ends. This CDR3 is 13 amino acids long. Germline CDR1 reads SGDLS; CDR2 reads YYNGEE. CDR3 in amino acids: CASSVQGRETQYF. The CDR3 region has the DNA TGTGCCAGCAGCGTCCAGGGGAGAGAGACCCAGTACTTC.

V usage is TRBV11-2 and J usage is TRBJ1-4; no clear D gene. The CDR3 is made up of 15 amino acids. Deletions cut 4 bases from V and 3 bases from J, with 12 bases between. In germline, CDR1 is SGHAT, CDR2 FQNNGV. Here the CDR3 reads CASSSAGIANEKLFF. CDR3 in DNA: TGTGCCAGCAGCTCTGCGGGGATCGCTAATGAAAAACTGTTTTTT. Looking up the rest from reference TRBV11-2 and TRBJ1-4 gives the full variable domain: EAGVAQSPRYKIIEKRQSVAFWCNPISGHATLYWYQQILGQGPKLLIQFQNNGVVDDSQLPKDRFSAERLKGVDSTLKIQPAKLEDSAVYLCASSSAGIANEKLFFGSGTQLSVL.

CDR3 region: CASSLNRGLTGELFF. In DNA, the CDR3 is TGTGCCAGCAGCTTGAACAGGGGGTTAACCGGGGAGCTGTTTTTT. V gene TRBV5-4 combines with J gene TRBJ2-2; 8 bases are a match to TRBD1. Germline V lookup: CDR1 SGHNT, CDR2 YYREEE (reference sequence). There are 15 residues in the CDR3. Unmatched junction bases numbered 4, after V lost 1 base and J lost 5 bases.

This chain connects TRBV27 to TRBJ1-1; D is unresolved. This CDR3 is built from 13 residues. The V and J ends lost 8 bases and 1 base respectively, with 11 bases between them. Germline CDR1 is MNHEY and CDR2 is SMNVEV (reference sequence). The CDR3 coding sequence is TGTGCCAGCCTCGTTCCAGGGAACACTGAAGCTTTCTTT. The encoded protein is CASLVPGNTEAFF.

V and J are TRBV5-6 and TRBJ1-1; TRBD1 aligns across 8 bases. The J segment lost 5 bases and the V segment lost 4 bases, leaving 7 bases of the junction unmatched. Germline CDR1 reads SGHDT; CDR2 reads YYEEEE. The CDR3 loop spans 14 amino acids. The CDR3 sequence: CASSLGQGWTEAFF. As DNA, the CDR3 is TGTGCCAGCAGCCTAGGACAGGGATGGACTGAAGCTTTCTTT.

Note on this clone: The sample has other DNA sequences that encode this CDR3 too. J is TRBJ1-2 and V is TRBV28, with D maybe TRBD1 (6 bases). Germline V gene sequence: CDR1 MDHEN, CDR2 SYDVKM. The V end lost 5 bases, the J end lost 7 bases, and 14 bases lay between the germline ends. The CDR3 is made up of 13 amino acids. CDR3 amino acids: CASSLNRAGGYTF. The CDR3 DNA reads TGTGCCAGCAGTCTAAACAGGGCCGGTGGCTACACCTTC.

The V and J genes are TRBV27 and TRBJ1-2, with D maybe TRBD1 (6 bases). Germline CDR1 is MNHEY and CDR2 is SMNVEV (reference sequence). The CDR3 length is 15 residues. V was trimmed by 6 bases and J by 2 bases, leaving 16 bases between them. CDR3 in DNA: TGTGCCAGCAGAACAGGGCCCTTTGGGAACTATGGCTACACCTTC. This codes for CASRTGPFGNYGYTF.

This chain uses TRBV4-1 with TRBJ2-5; TRBD1 might be the D (6 bases). Trimming left V 4 bases short and J 5 bases short, with 14 bases between. Germline V gene lookup returns CDR1 MGHRA and CDR2 YSYEKL. The CDR3 covers 14 residues. This CDR3 reads CASSPTGQSETQYF. CDR3 bases: TGCGCCAGCAGCCCGACAGGTCAAAGTGAGACCCAGTACTTC.